Following are 14 T cell receptor beta chains from one sample sequenced in a study of blood T cell repertoires in COVID-19. TCRdb's table, derived via immunoSEQ multiplex PCR, lists solely in-frame clones and lacks some. The sample comprises over 200,000 clones, about four fifths of which are singletons, and 7.8% rests with the top ten. The sample was peripheral blood. The receptors were sampled from a woman older than 75 with COVID-19, enrolled during active disease.

Comment on this clone: Distinct nucleotide sequences in the sample also encode this CDR3. V and J are TRBV14 and TRBJ1-4; tentative D call: TRBD1 (6 bases). Germline lookup yields CDR1 SGHDN and CDR2 FVKESK. This CDR3 has 15 residues. The V gene lost 2 bases and the J gene lost 2 bases, with 9 bases spanning the gap. CDR3 protein: CASSQQQGTNEKLFF. The CDR3 bases are TGTGCCAGCAGCCAACAACAGGGCACTAATGAAAAACTGTTTTTT.

This clone was seen once. V gene TRBV20-1 combines with J gene TRBJ2-3, with TRBD1 matching over 8 bases. CDR1 and CDR2 (germline): DFQATT, SNEGSKA (reference sequence). The CDR3 contains 11 residues. The junction had 7 bases not matched to a gene; V was cut back by 3 bases and J by 14 bases. The CDR3 DNA sequence: TGCAGTGCTAGCAGGGGGCCCTTTCGGTATTTT. Amino acids: CSASRGPFRYF.

This CDR3 is CASSSSLGGTNEQFF. The DNA of the CDR3 is TGTGCCAGCAGCTCCTCCCTGGGGGGAACCAATGAGCAGTTCTTC. The chain couples TRBV7-3 to TRBJ2-1; D perhaps matches TRBD2 (6 bases). Trimming left V 4 bases short and J 6 bases short, with 16 bases between. Germline-derived CDR1 and CDR2 are SGHTA and FQGTGA. This CDR3 is built from 15 residues. The whole variable domain, remainder taken from reference TRBV7-3 and TRBJ2-1, is GAGVSQTPSNKVTEKGKYVELRCDPISGHTALYWYRQSLGQGPEFLIYFQGTGAADDSGLPNDRFFAVRPEGSVSTLKIQRTERGDSAVYLCASSSSLGGTNEQFFGPGTRLTVL.

The chain is built from TRBV28 and TRBJ2-3; 7 nucleotides align to TRBD2. V dropped 7 bases and J dropped 4; count of bases not matched to a gene: 11. The germline CDR1 and CDR2 sequences are MDHEN and SYDVKM. The CDR3 has 15 residues. CDR3 protein: CASKKVPAGADTQYF. CDR3 DNA: TGTGCCAGCAAAAAAGTCCCGGCGGGGGCAGATACGCAGTATTTT.

About this clone: The junction does not match germline at one end; this may be a read error. The gene calls are TRBV7-7 and TRBJ2-5; TRBD2 aligns across 7 bases. CDR1 and CDR2 (germline): SSHAT, FNYEAQ (reference sequence). This CDR3 region has 14 residues. The CDR3 DNA is TGTGCTAGCAGCCTTGGGGGGGTTTTAGAGACCCAGTACTTC. It yields the protein CASSLGGVLETQYF.

This chain uses TRBV19 with TRBJ2-7, with D tentatively TRBD2 (6 bases). Germline V gene data show CDR1 as LNHDA and CDR2 as SQIVND (reference sequence). Trimming removed 4 bases from V and 6 bases from J, with 19 bases in between. This CDR3 comprises 15 residues. As DNA, the CDR3 is TGTGCCAGTAGTACCGCCTTGGGGGGAAAGGCCGAGCAGTACTTC. It encodes CASSTALGGKAEQYF.

This chain connects TRBV19 to TRBJ1-2; D ambiguous. The germline V and J ends were trimmed by 5 bases and 2 bases, with 6 bases remaining between them. From germline, CDR1 is LNHDA and CDR2 SQIVND (reference sequence). The CDR3 is made up of 12 amino acids. The CDR3 loop reads CASSPRNYGYTF. DNA of the CDR3: TGTGCCAGTAGTCCGAGGAACTATGGCTACACCTTC.

This clone was observed a handful of times. V is TRBV7-8 and J is TRBJ1-2, with 10 bases fitting TRBD1. This CDR3 contains 16 residues. Germline trimming cut 1 base from V and 2 bases from J; bases unmatched to any gene: 4. CDR1 is SGHVS and CDR2 is FQNEAQ in the germline V gene. The CDR3 coding sequence is TGTGCCAGCAGCTTAGAGGGACAGGGGTGGAACTATGGCTACACCTTC. Amino acid sequence: CASSLEGQGWNYGYTF. Complete variable domain (other parts from reference TRBV7-8 and TRBJ1-2): GAGVSQSPRYKVAKRGQDVALRCDPISGHVSLFWYQQALGQGPEFLTYFQNEAQLDKSGLPSDRFFAERPEGSVSTLKIQRTQQEDSAVYLCASSLEGQGWNYGYTFGSGTRLTVV.

The J gene is TRBJ2-7, the V gene TRBV5-1; 7 bases are a match to TRBD1. CDR1 is SGHRS, CDR2 YFSETQ, per germline. Trimming at V came to 6 bases and at J to 2 bases, leaving 8 bases not matched to a gene. There are 14 residues in the CDR3. CDR3 DNA sequence: TGCGCCAGCAACCCAGAGACAGGGACCTACGAGCAGTACTTC. Translating it yields CASNPETGTYEQYF.

The rearrangement uses TRBV19 and TRBJ2-1; no definite D call. The germline CDR1 and CDR2 sequences are LNHDA and SQIVND (reference sequence). V was trimmed by 6 bases and J by 5 bases, leaving 11 bases between them. The CDR3 totals 13 residues. The CDR3 sequence: CASREVANNEQFF. The CDR3 DNA reads TGTGCCAGTAGAGAGGTAGCAAACAATGAGCAGTTCTTC.

The chain recombines TRBV11-2 with TRBJ2-5; a weak D match, TRBD1 (6 bases). CDR3 length equals 13 residues. Trimming shortened V by 6 bases and J by 0 bases, and 8 bases separated the two germline ends. Germline-derived CDR1 and CDR2 are SGHAT and FQNNGV. The CDR3 is CASRTGYQETQYF. The CDR3 nucleotides read TGTGCCAGCAGGACAGGTTACCAAGAGACCCAGTACTTC.

The CDR3 sequence is CSVGLAGAGLDTQYF. The CDR3 nucleotides read TGCAGCGTTGGTCTAGCGGGCGCCGGTTTAGATACGCAGTATTTT. The chain joins TRBV29-1 to TRBJ2-3; 8 positions match TRBD2. V was clipped by 4 bases and J by 5 bases; unmatched bases: 11. This CDR3 has 15 residues. The germline V gene encodes CDR1 SQVTM and CDR2 ANQGSEA.

The CDR3 nucleotides are TGTGCCAGCTCATCGGCCAGGGGCAATCAGCCCCAGCATTTT. This sequence encodes CASSSARGNQPQHF. The gene calls are TRBV18 and TRBJ1-5; D is perhaps TRBD1 (5 bases). The CDR3 is made up of 14 amino acids. V lost 5 bases and J 2 bases, leaving 10 bases between the germline ends. Germline CDR1 reads KGHSH; CDR2 reads LQKENI.

This rearrangement joins TRBV2 to TRBJ2-3; perhaps TRBD2 as D (6 bases). Germline lookup yields CDR1 SNHLY and CDR2 FYNNEI. This CDR3 is built from 14 residues. The germline V and J ends were trimmed by 5 bases and 5 bases, with 14 bases remaining between them. The CDR3 protein is CASSTSGGVDTQYF. Here the CDR3 DNA reads TGTGCCAGCAGTACCTCCGGAGGGGTAGATACGCAGTATTTT.